These T cell receptor beta chains were read from a single sample in a study of beta chain features in type 1 diabetes. Libraries were prepared by immunoSEQ multiplex PCR; TCRdb keeps only in-frame clonotypes and omits some of them. The table lists 150,000 to 200,000 clones, roughly 60% of them singletons, with approximately 0.089% in the top ten. The sample was naive CD4+ T cells from blood. The origin of the receptors is a man aged 30 to 45 with type 1 diabetes. Each CDR3 is given with its conserved first and last residue. D genes are given only for firm matches. For some rows the clone size is stated as once, few or many, or as a class when expanded; others skip it.

D gene	V gene	CDR3 length	clone size	J gene	CDR3 DNA	CDR3 protein
TRBD1	TRBV29-1	15	NA	TRBJ1-5	TGCAGCGTCGGAACAGGGGGCTCCTTCAATCAGCCCCAGCATTTT	CSVGTGGSFNQPQHF
NA	TRBV18	13	NA	TRBJ1-5	TGTGCCAGCTCACCCCCAGGCAATCAGCCCCAGCATTTT	CASSPPGNQPQHF
NA	TRBV7-7	12	NA	TRBJ2-1	TGTGCCAGCAGCGAACAGGGTGGTGAGCAGTTCTTC	CASSEQGGEQFF
TRBD1	TRBV30	16	NA	TRBJ1-5	TGTGCCTGGAGTGTGACAGGGGGCGGGAGCAATCAGCCCCAGCATTTT	CAWSVTGGGSNQPQHF
NA	TRBV4-1	13	NA	TRBJ2-3	TGCGCCAGCAGCCAAGACCAAACAGATACGCAGTATTTT	CASSQDQTDTQYF
TRBD1	TRBV30	15	NA	TRBJ1-5	TGTGCCTGGAGCGCGGACAGGGGAAGCAATCAGCCCCAGCATTTT	CAWSADRGSNQPQHF
NA	TRBV30	14	NA	TRBJ2-7	TGTGCCTGGAGTGTAGAGGGGTTCACCTACGAGCAGTACTTC	CAWSVEGFTYEQYF
TRBD2	TRBV18	13	NA	TRBJ2-1	TGTGCCAGTGCGGGGGGGCACTTGAATGAGCAGTTCTTC	CASAGGHLNEQFF
NA	TRBV20-1	11	NA	TRBJ1-1	TGCAGTGCGCAGGGGTACACTGAAGCTTTCTTT	CSAQGYTEAFF
NA	TRBV29-1	15	NA	TRBJ1-6	TGCAGCGTTGAATTTTCGGGTGCCAGAATCAAACCCCTCCACTTT	CSVEFSGARIKPLHF
NA	TRBV18	13	few	TRBJ1-1	TGTGCCAGCTCACCACCCTCGGGGACTGAAGCTTTCTTT	CASSPPSGTEAFF